Shown below are 31 T cell receptor beta chains from a single sample sequenced in a study of identical twins. TCRdb reanalysed the 5' RACE reads using MiXCR and keeps one entry per CDR3 protein. The sample lists approximately 680,000 distinct CDR3 sequences, under 8.5% occurring once. Another study also made use of these data, one on yellow fever vaccine responses in identical twins.

Input material: PBMCs. The source is a woman younger than 35 in good health.

The chain combines TRBV28 with TRBJ2-1; D might be TRBD2 (7 bases). The CDR3 contains 13 residues. V was shortened by 7 bases and J by 6 bases, with 13 bases between the two germline ends. Germline assignment: CDR1 MDHEN and CDR2 SYDVKM. CDR3 sequence (DNA): TGTGCCAGCACCTTAAGGGGGGGCAATGAGCAGTTCTTC. It codes for CASTLRGGNEQFF.

This clonotype was seen only a few times. The chain is built from TRBV6-4 and TRBJ2-5, with 11 bases that match TRBD2. The germline gives CDR1 MRHNA, CDR2 SNTAGT. CDR3 length equals 20 residues. The junction had 18 bases not matched to a gene; V was cut back by 5 bases and J by 1 base. The CDR3 DNA is TGTGCCAGCAGTCCCGTATCCGTGGCTAGCGGGAGGAAGGCCCAAGAGACCCAGTACTTC. Its protein product is CASSPVSVASGRKAQETQYF.

The rearrangement links TRBV24-1 to TRBJ2-2; D ambiguous. Trimming removed 1 base at V and 0 bases at J, with 5 bases between. The CDR3 length is 15 residues. Germline V gives CDR1 KGHDR, CDR2 SFDVKD. In DNA form, the CDR3 reads TGTGCCACCAGTGATTTTCCGTCGAACACCGGGGAGCTGTTTTTT. Translating it yields CATSDFPSNTGELFF.

The V call is TRBV15, the J call TRBJ2-1; D possibly uses TRBD1 or TRBD2 (6 bases each). V was cut by 8 bases and J by 0 bases, with 14 bases left in between. Looked up from germline, CDR1 is LNHNV and CDR2 is YYDKDF (reference sequence). This CDR3 has 15 residues. CDR3 sequence: CATRGGTSSYNEQFF. In DNA form, the CDR3 reads TGTGCCACCCGTGGGGGGACAAGCTCCTACAATGAGCAGTTCTTC.

A few counts support this clonotype. The chain employs TRBV7-2 and TRBJ2-5; 8 nucleotides align to TRBD1. CDR3 length: 16 amino acids. Germline V gives CDR1 SGHTA, CDR2 FQGNSA. The trim removed 3 bases at V and 5 bases at J, leaving 11 bases unmatched. In nucleotides, the CDR3 is TGTGCCAGCAGCTTGGCCCCAGGGGGCGCAGGGGAGACCCAGTACTTC. It encodes CASSLAPGGAGETQYF.

This clonotype was seen a few times. The gene calls are TRBV7-9 and TRBJ2-1; D is uncertain. The CDR3 spans 9 residues. Germline V gives CDR1 SEHNR, CDR2 FQNEAQ (reference sequence). Trimming pared 10 bases from V and 8 bases from J, leaving 6 bases between. CDR3 nucleotides: TGTGCCACCTCGTATGAGCAGTTCTTC. Translated: CATSYEQFF.

This clonotype has a handful of counts. The rearrangement joins TRBV4-1 to TRBJ2-1; no clear D. V lost 4 bases, J lost 8 bases, and 15 bases lay in between. Germline V gene lookup returns CDR1 MGHRA and CDR2 YSYEKL. The CDR3 extends over 14 amino acids. CDR3 region: CASSPLRLADEQFF. CDR3 DNA: TGCGCCAGCAGCCCTCTCCGGTTGGCCGATGAGCAGTTCTTC.

This clonotype was seen at least ten times. This chain's CDR3 is CASQLAGGGETQYF. The CDR3 DNA follows: TGTGCCAGCCAACTAGCGGGAGGGGGAGAGACCCAGTACTTC. The V call is TRBV25-1, the J call TRBJ2-5; 13 bases align to TRBD2. Trimming at V came to 8 bases and at J to 4 bases, leaving 4 bases not matched to a gene. CDR1 and CDR2 from the germline V gene are MGHDK and SYGVNS. There are 14 residues in the CDR3.

This clonotype occurred many times. The CDR3 region is CASSLALRGLNTEAFF. As DNA, the CDR3 is TGTGCCAGCAGTTTAGCGCTGCGGGGTTTGAACACTGAAGCTTTCTTT. V and J are TRBV12-3 or TRBV12-4 and TRBJ1-1, with no clear D. The germline V and J ends were trimmed by 0 bases and 0 bases, with 11 bases remaining between them. The CDR3 is 16 amino acids.

The chain uses TRBV28 and TRBJ2-3, with 7 bases lining up with TRBD2. With V trimmed by 6 bases and J by 1 base, 16 bases remained unmatched. The CDR3 is made up of 18 amino acids. Germline V gene sequence: CDR1 MDHEN, CDR2 SYDVKM. CDR3 in amino acids: CASSPSPLWAGGTDTQYF. CDR3 coding DNA: TGTGCCAGCAGCCCCTCCCCTCTTTGGGCGGGAGGCACAGATACGCAGTATTTT.

This clonotype was seen only a few times. V and J are TRBV20-1 and TRBJ2-2, with D uncertain. The V and J ends lost 0 bases and 3 bases respectively, with 11 bases between them. Germline V CDR1 and CDR2: DFQATT, SNEGSKA (reference sequence). This CDR3 region has 15 residues. The CDR3 region has the DNA TGCAGTGCTAGAGAGTCCCTAAGGGACACCGGGGAGCTGTTTTTT. It translates to CSARESLRDTGELFF.

A note on this clonotype: Possible read error: a much larger clone is one base away. The chain's CDR3 is CAISLVSRGLAGLTDTQYF. The DNA of the CDR3 is TGTGCCATCAGTTTGGTGTCGCGGGGACTAGCGGGGCTCACAGATACGCAGTATTTT. This chain joins TRBV10-3 and TRBJ2-3, with 13 bases identical to TRBD2. The ends lost 5 bases at V and 2 bases at J; junction bases unmatched: 13. Germline loops: CDR1 ENHRY, CDR2 SYGVKD. CDR3 length equals 19 residues.

J is TRBJ2-7 and V is TRBV5-6; D is tentatively TRBD1 or TRBD2 (7 bases each). The CDR3 has 15 residues. Per germline, CDR1 SGHDT and CDR2 YYEEEE. Trimming cost V 6 bases and J 5 bases, with 21 bases left between them. The CDR3 region is CASTSSQGRVNEQYF. In DNA form, the CDR3 reads TGTGCCAGCACATCCTCACAGGGGAGGGTGAACGAGCAGTACTTC.

This clonotype occurred a few times. The genes are TRBV6-1 and TRBJ2-4; D remains ambiguous. The germline V gene has CDR1 MNHNS and CDR2 SASEGT. Trimming cost V 2 bases and J 8 bases, with 16 bases left between them. This CDR3 is 15 amino acids long. Written as DNA, the CDR3 is TGTGCCAGCAGTGAATTTAGAAGGGATACGGACATTCAGTACTTC. This sequence encodes CASSEFRRDTDIQYF.

This clonotype was found a few times. The chain links TRBV6-1 to TRBJ1-6; no firm D call. The germline V gene encodes CDR1 MNHNS and CDR2 SASEGT. Trimming took 10 bases from V and 5 from J, leaving 15 bases between them. The CDR3 extends over 14 amino acids. CDR3 in DNA: TGTGCCACTTCCCTCGGGCGAAATAATTCACCCCTCCACTTT. It specifies CATSLGRNNSPLHF.

Only a few counts were recorded for this clonotype. The chain employs TRBV20-1 and TRBJ2-1; D not certain. The CDR3 sequence is 15 residues long. Per germline, CDR1 DFQATT and CDR2 SNEGSKA (reference sequence). Trimming took off 6 bases at V and 1 base at J, with 16 bases between the two ends. CDR3 in DNA: TGCAGTGCGCCCCGTGCGAGTGGATCCTACAATGAGCAGTTCTTC. Encoded protein: CSAPRASGSYNEQFF.

This clonotype was recorded a few times. This chain joins TRBV11-2 and TRBJ2-7; 10 nucleotides match TRBD1. Trimming took 0 bases from V and 3 from J; bases not matched to a gene: 8. CDR1 is SGHAT and CDR2 is FQNNGV in the germline V gene. This CDR3 is 17 amino acids long. CDR3 DNA sequence: TGTGCCAGCAGCTTAGATGGGACAGGGGTTCGGGGCTACGAGCAGTACGTC. It translates to CASSLDGTGVRGYEQYV.

The chain is built from TRBV23-1 and TRBJ2-1, with TRBD2 matching over 8 bases. TRBV23-1 is an ORF, with its function uncertain. Trimming at V came to 4 bases and at J to 5 bases, leaving 16 bases not matched to a gene. The CDR3 is made up of 18 amino acids. The CDR3 loop reads CASSLREGSGQFNNEQFF. The CDR3 DNA sequence: TGCGCCAGCAGTCTTCGGGAGGGTAGCGGACAGTTTAACAATGAGCAGTTCTTC.

This clonotype was seen a handful of times. The chain recombines TRBV27 with TRBJ2-5; the D gene is possibly TRBD2 (6 bases). The germline V gene encodes CDR1 MNHEY and CDR2 SMNVEV (reference sequence). CDR3 length: 17 amino acids. Trimming pared 2 bases from V and 4 bases from J, leaving 20 bases between. The CDR3 sequence is CASSLNHLGGLRETQYF. CDR3 sequence (DNA): TGTGCCAGCAGTTTAAATCATCTTGGGGGGTTACGAGAGACCCAGTACTTC.

The CDR3 here is CASSQDQLNTGELFF. CDR3 DNA: TGTGCCAGCAGCCAAGACCAATTGAACACCGGGGAGCTGTTTTTT. This chain links TRBV14 with TRBJ2-2, with D hard to call. The germline V gene has CDR1 SGHDN and CDR2 FVKESK. The ends were cut back, 0 bases at V and 1 base at J, with 6 bases in the middle. The CDR3 has 15 residues. Full variable domain (missing parts from reference TRBV14 and TRBJ2-2): EAGVTQFPSHSVIEKGQTVTLRCDPISGHDNLYWYRRVMGKEIKFLLHFVKESKQDESGMPNNRFLAERTGGTYSTLKVQPAELEDSGVYFCASSQDQLNTGELFFGEGSRLTVL.

This clonotype was counted at least ten times. This sequence joins TRBV4-1 and TRBJ2-1, with TRBD2 identical over 8 bases. J gave up 0 bases and V 6 bases, and 10 bases lay outside the gene matches. The germline V gene encodes CDR1 MGHRA and CDR2 YSYEKL. The CDR3 runs to 17 residues. This CDR3 reads CASSLTSGLSSYNEQFF. The CDR3 nucleotides are TGCGCCAGCAGTCTCACTAGCGGCCTGAGCTCCTACAATGAGCAGTTCTTC.

CDR3: CASSEHPILGYGYTF. The CDR3, as DNA: TGTGCCAGCAGTGAACACCCAATTTTGGGTTATGGCTACACCTTC. The chain recombines TRBV2 with TRBJ1-2; no firm D call. Trimming left V 2 bases short and J 5 bases short, with 15 bases between. CDR1 is SNHLY, CDR2 FYNNEI, per germline. The CDR3 is 15 residues long.

This clonotype appeared many times. CDR3 in DNA: TGTGCCAGCAGCCCCGACAGGGGTTTGGAAAAACTGTTTTTT. As protein: CASSPDRGLEKLFF. V and J are TRBV7-9 and TRBJ1-4; 8 bases are a match to TRBD1. V was clipped by 5 bases and J by 8 bases; unmatched bases: 7. Germline assignment: CDR1 SEHNR and CDR2 FQNEAQ (reference sequence). CDR3 size: 14 residues.

The CDR3 protein is CATSASDRGGTQYF. In nucleotides, the CDR3 is TGTGCCACCAGTGCCTCGGACAGGGGAGGGACCCAGTACTTC. This rearrangement joins TRBV24-1 to TRBJ2-5; 9 nucleotides match TRBD1. V lost 5 bases to trimming and J lost 7 bases; unmatched junction nucleotides: 7. CDR1 and CDR2 (germline): KGHDR, SFDVKD. The CDR3 sequence is 14 residues long.

In this sample, this clonotype turned up many times. The chain joins TRBV20-1 to TRBJ1-5; D is unresolved. The ends were cut back, 2 bases at V and 1 base at J, with 3 bases in the middle. CDR1 and CDR2 from the germline V gene are DFQATT and SNEGSKA (reference sequence). The CDR3 extends over 12 amino acids. This CDR3 reads CSARLSNQPQHF. The CDR3, as DNA: TGCAGTGCTAGATTAAGCAATCAGCCCCAGCATTTT.

The table lists this clonotype with many counts. This chain connects TRBV11-3 to TRBJ2-1; possibly TRBD1 for D (6 bases). This CDR3 is 13 amino acids long. Germline CDR1 is SGHNT and CDR2 is YENEEA. V lost 4 bases and J lost 5, with 9 bases in between. The DNA of the CDR3 is TGTGCCAGCAGCTCCCGGACAGACAATGAGCAGTTCTTC. It is translated as CASSSRTDNEQFF.

The genes are TRBV28 and TRBJ2-5; no definite D call. The germline gives CDR1 MDHEN, CDR2 SYDVKM. CDR3 length equals 11 residues. Trimming removed 5 bases from V and 8 bases from J, with 9 bases in between. The CDR3 DNA is TGTGCCAGCAGTACTTCTGCCACCCAGTACTTC. Its protein product is CASSTSATQYF.

This clonotype has only a few counts. The rearrangement joins TRBV12-3 or TRBV12-4 to TRBJ2-7; 11 bases match TRBD1. The CDR3 sequence is 21 residues long. Trimming cost V 1 base and J 2 bases; bases outside gene matches: 19. CDR3 coding DNA: TGTGCCAGCAGTTTAGTTCAGGGGGAAAATTGTGGGGACAGGGGGACCTACGAGCAGTACGTC. This codes for CASSLVQGENCGDRGTYEQYV.

The sample holds many counts of this clonotype. V is TRBV7-8 and J is TRBJ2-2; unclear D gene. The CDR3 covers 17 residues. Between the trimmed V and J ends, which lost 1 base and 4 bases, there was a span of 16 bases. The germline V gene encodes CDR1 SGHVS and CDR2 FQNEAQ. The CDR3 sequence is CASSLGGLLRSTGELFF. Written as DNA, the CDR3 is TGTGCCAGCAGCTTAGGTGGCCTACTTCGAAGCACCGGGGAGCTGTTTTTT.

The J gene is TRBJ2-5, the V gene TRBV3-1; 12 bases fit TRBD2. The ends lost 1 base at V and 3 bases at J; junction bases unmatched: 6. This CDR3 has 17 residues. Germline V gives CDR1 LGHDT, CDR2 YNNKEL (reference sequence). Here the CDR3 reads CASSQVAGLAGKETQYF. The DNA of the CDR3 is TGTGCCAGCAGCCAAGTCGCAGGACTAGCGGGGAAAGAGACCCAGTACTTC.

The chain joins TRBV19 to TRBJ1-1; perhaps TRBD1 as D (5 bases). Looked up from germline, CDR1 is LNHDA and CDR2 is SQIVND (reference sequence). Trimming stripped 6 bases from V and 0 bases from J, with 11 bases between. This CDR3 is 14 amino acids long. The CDR3 region has the DNA TGTGCCAGTAGACTGGGCAGGGTGAACACTGAAGCTTTCTTT. This gives the protein CASRLGRVNTEAFF.